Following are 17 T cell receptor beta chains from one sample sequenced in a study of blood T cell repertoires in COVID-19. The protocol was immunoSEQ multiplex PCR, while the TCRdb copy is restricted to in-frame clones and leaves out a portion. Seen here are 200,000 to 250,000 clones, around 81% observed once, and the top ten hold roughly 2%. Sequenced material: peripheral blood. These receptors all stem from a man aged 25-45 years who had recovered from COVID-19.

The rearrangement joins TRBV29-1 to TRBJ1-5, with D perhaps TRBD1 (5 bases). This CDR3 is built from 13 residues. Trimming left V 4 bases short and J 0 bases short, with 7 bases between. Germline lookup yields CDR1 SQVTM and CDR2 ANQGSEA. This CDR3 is CSVGGGSNQPQHF. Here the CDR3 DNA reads TGCAGCGTTGGGGGGGGTAGCAATCAGCCCCAGCATTTT.

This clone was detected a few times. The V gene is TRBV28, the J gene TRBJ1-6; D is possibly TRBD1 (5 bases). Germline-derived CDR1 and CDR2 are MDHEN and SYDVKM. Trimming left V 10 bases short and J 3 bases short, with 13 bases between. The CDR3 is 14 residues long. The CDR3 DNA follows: TGTGCCACCACCGGGACTTACTATAATTCACCCCTCCACTTT. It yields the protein CATTGTYYNSPLHF.

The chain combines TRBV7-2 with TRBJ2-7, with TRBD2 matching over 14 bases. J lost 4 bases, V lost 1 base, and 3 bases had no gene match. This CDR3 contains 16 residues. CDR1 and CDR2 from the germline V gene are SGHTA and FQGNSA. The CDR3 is CASSLEGTSGGYEQYV. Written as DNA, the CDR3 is TGTGCCAGCAGCTTAGAGGGGACTAGCGGGGGTTACGAGCAGTACGTC.

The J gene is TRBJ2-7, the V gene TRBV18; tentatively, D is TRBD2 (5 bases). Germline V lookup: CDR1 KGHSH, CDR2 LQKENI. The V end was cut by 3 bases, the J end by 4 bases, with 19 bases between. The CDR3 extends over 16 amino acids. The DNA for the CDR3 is TGTGCCAGCTCACCCTACCCCCGGACTTCGGGTTACGAGCAGTACGTC. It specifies CASSPYPRTSGYEQYV.

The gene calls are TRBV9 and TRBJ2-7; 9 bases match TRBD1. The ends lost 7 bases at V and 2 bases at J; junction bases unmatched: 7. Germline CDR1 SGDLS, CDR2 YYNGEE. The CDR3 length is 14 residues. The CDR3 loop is CASGDRGCTYEQYV. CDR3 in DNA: TGTGCCAGCGGTGACAGGGGGTGCACCTACGAGCAGTACGTC.

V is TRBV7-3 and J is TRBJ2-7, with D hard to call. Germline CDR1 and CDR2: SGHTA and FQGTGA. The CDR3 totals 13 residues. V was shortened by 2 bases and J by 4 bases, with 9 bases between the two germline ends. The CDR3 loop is CASSLGYGYEQYF. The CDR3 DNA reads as TGTGCCAGCAGCTTAGGTTACGGGTACGAGCAGTACTTC.

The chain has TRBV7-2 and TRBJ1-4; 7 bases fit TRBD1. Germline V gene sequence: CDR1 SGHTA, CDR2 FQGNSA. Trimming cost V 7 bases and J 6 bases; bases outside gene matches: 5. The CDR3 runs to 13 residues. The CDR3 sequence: CASKGQTDEKLFF. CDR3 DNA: TGTGCCAGCAAGGGACAGACAGATGAAAAACTGTTTTTT. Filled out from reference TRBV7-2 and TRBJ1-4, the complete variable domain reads GAGVSQSPSNKVTEKGKDVELRCDPISGHTALYWYRQSLGQGLEFLIYFQGNSAPDKSGLPSDRFSAERTGGSVSTLTIQRTQQEDSAVYLCASKGQTDEKLFFGSGTQLSVL.

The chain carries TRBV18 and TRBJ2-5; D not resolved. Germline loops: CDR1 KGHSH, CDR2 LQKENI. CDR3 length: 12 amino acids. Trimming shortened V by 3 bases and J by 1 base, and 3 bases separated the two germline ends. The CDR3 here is CASSPLQETQYF. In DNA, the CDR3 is TGTGCCAGCTCACCTCTCCAAGAGACCCAGTACTTC.

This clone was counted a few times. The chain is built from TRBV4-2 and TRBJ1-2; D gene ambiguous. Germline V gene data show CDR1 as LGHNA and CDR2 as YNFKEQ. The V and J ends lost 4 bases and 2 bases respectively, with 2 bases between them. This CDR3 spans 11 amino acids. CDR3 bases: TGTGCCAGCAGCCTAAACTATGGCTACACCTTC. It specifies CASSLNYGYTF.

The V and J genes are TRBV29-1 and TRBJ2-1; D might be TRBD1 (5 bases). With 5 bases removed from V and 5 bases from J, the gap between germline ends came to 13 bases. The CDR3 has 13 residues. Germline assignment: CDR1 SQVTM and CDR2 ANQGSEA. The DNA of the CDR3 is TGCAGCGTTCCCCCCAGGGCCCACAATGAGCAGTTCTTC. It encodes CSVPPRAHNEQFF.

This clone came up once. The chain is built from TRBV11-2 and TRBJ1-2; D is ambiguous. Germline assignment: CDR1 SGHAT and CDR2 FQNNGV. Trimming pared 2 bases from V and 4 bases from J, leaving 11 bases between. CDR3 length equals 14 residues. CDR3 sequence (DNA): TGTGCCAGCAGCTTACACCGCTCGGGCTATGGCTACACCTTC. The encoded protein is CASSLHRSGYGYTF.

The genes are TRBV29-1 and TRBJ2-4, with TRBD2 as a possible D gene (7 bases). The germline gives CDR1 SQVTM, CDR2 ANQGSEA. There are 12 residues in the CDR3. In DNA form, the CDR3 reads TGCGGGAGCTGGGGGGGCGGAAACATTCAGTACTTC. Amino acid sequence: CGSWGGGNIQYF.

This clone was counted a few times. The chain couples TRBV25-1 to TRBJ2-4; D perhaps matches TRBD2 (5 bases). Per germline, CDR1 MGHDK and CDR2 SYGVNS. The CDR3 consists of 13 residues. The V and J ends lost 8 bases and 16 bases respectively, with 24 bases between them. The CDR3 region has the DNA TGTGCCAGCCTCCCCTCGCATCACCCCGGAGGATACTTC. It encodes CASLPSHHPGGYF.

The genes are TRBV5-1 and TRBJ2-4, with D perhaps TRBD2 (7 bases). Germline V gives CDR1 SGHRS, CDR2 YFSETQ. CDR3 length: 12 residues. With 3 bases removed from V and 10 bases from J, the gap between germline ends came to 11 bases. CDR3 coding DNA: TGCGCCAGCAGCTCACAGGGAGGGATTCAGTACTTC. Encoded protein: CASSSQGGIQYF.

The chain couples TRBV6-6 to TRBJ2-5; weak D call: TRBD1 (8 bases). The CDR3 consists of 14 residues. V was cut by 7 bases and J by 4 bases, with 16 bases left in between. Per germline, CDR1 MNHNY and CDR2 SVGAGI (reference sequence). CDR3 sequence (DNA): TGTGCCAGCACGCTACAGGGGGAGGGAGAGACCCAGTACTTC. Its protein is CASTLQGEGETQYF.

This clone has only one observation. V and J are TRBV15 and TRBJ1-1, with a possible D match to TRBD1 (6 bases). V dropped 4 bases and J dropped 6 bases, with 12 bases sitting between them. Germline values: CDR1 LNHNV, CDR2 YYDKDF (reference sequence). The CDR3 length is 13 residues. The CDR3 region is CATSINRVSEAFF. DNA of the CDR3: TGTGCCACCAGCATCAACAGGGTCTCTGAAGCTTTCTTT. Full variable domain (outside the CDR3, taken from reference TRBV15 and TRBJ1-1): DAMVIQNPRYQVTQFGKPVTLSCSQTLNHNVMYWYQQKSSQAPKLLFHYYDKDFNNEADTPDNFQSRRPNTSFCFLDIRSPGLGDTAMYLCATSINRVSEAFFGQGTRLTVV.

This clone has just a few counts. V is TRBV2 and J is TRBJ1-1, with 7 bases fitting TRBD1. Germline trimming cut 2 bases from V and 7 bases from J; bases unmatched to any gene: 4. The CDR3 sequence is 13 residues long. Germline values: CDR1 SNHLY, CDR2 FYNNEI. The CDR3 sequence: CASSETGAIEAFF. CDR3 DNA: TGTGCCAGCAGTGAAACAGGGGCTATTGAAGCTTTCTTT.